This T cell receptor (beta chain) is from a study of shared T cell receptors in the human thymus. Sequencing used immunoSEQ multiplex PCR; TCRdb keeps in-frame clones, though not all of them. The table lists 540,000 or so clones, more than 75% of them singletons, with more than 0.01% in the top ten. Germline CDR1 reads SNHLY; CDR2 reads FYNNEI. V was shortened by 2 bases and J by 10 bases, with 11 bases between the two germline ends. The CDR3 has 12 amino acids. This same sample was also part of a study on human thymus T cells. As that study records: The thymus tissue came from resections taken during corrective heart surgery.

V usage is TRBV2 and J usage is TRBJ1-1; D is unclear. The sequenced material came from thymocytes. This clonotype was obtained from a boy in the first two years of life with a congenital heart defect. The CDR3 sequence is CASSEWTVGAFF. The CDR3 nucleotides are TGTGCCAGCAGTGAATGGACTGTGGGAGCTTTCTTT.